A single TCR beta chain is shown here with its context. The data are from a study of blood T cell repertoires in COVID-19. The germline V and J ends were trimmed by 5 bases and 5 bases, with 13 bases remaining between them. This CDR3 is 13 amino acids long. Authors' data handling: For nucleated cells, counts were estimated from reference gene primer amplification. Using immunoSEQ multiplex PCR, the repertoire was profiled, and TCRdb retains in-frame clones only, with some absent. That table is the source of V, J and clone size, and D and trimming were worked out from the DNA. Among over 250,000 clones, approximately 89% were seen once, and the ten largest hold 2.2%.

Sequencing used peripheral blood. This receptor was taken from a woman aged 30 to 39 with COVID-19, enrolled during active disease. V usage is TRBV12-3 or TRBV12-4 and J usage is TRBJ2-7; D might be TRBD2 (6 bases). The CDR3 region has the DNA TGTGCCAGCAGTCTCGGGACTTGGGACGAGCAGTACTTC. It yields the protein CASSLGTWDEQYF.